The rows below give T cell receptor beta chains drawn from one sample of a study of blood T cells in healthy people across ages. TCRdb recomputed calls from the 5' RACE reads with MiXCR, one row per CDR3 protein. The sample records under 1,100,000 distinct CDR3 sequences, approximately 25% being singletons. The sample was also linked to a second study, of T cells of mothers and their children.

Sample: blood. The source of these receptors is a girl aged 2 to 10 in good health. Each CDR3 is given with its conserved first and last residue. The D gene is left open where the match is weak. Expanded clones get a size class; other rows say once, few or many, or leave the size out.

D: TRBD1
size: NA
length: 17
V: TRBV11-2
J: TRBJ1-1
CDR3: CASSPLDRGQRDTEAFF
DNA: TGTGCCAGCAGCCCTCTCGACAGGGGGCAAAGGGACACTGAAGCTTTCTTT

D: TRBD2
size: NA
length: 14
V: TRBV7-2
J: TRBJ2-3
CDR3: CASSYPGRADTQYF
DNA: TGTGCCAGCAGCTATCCCGGGAGGGCGGATACGCAGTATTTT

D: NA
size: NA
length: 16
V: TRBV7-2
J: TRBJ2-1
CDR3: CASSLATGGPYNEQFF
DNA: TGTGCCAGCAGCTTGGCTACGGGGGGCCCCTACAATGAGCAGTTCTTC

D: NA
size: NA
length: 14
V: TRBV5-1
J: TRBJ2-7
CDR3: CASSPAVASYEQYF
DNA: TGCGCCAGCAGCCCGGCGGTGGCCTCCTACGAGCAGTACTTC

D: TRBD1
size: few
length: 15
V: TRBV28
J: TRBJ2-7
CDR3: CASSRASQGAHEQYF
DNA: TGTGCCAGCAGCCGGGCGAGCCAGGGGGCCCACGAGCAGTACTTC

D: NA
size: NA
length: 14
V: TRBV5-6
J: TRBJ2-7
CDR3: CASSHILSEDEQYF
DNA: TGTGCCAGCAGCCACATTCTTTCAGAGGACGAGCAGTACTTC

D: NA
size: NA
length: 15
V: TRBV20-1
J: TRBJ2-7
CDR3: CSARDPVGFPYEQYF
DNA: TGCAGTGCTAGAGATCCCGTTGGGTTTCCCTACGAGCAGTACTTC

D: TRBD2
size: few
length: 16
V: TRBV20-1
J: TRBJ2-5
CDR3: CSARRREDVGQETQYF
DNA: TGCAGTGCTAGGCGCCGGGAGGATGTAGGGCAAGAGACCCAGTACTTC

D: TRBD1
size: few
length: 13
V: TRBV20-1
J: TRBJ1-1
CDR3: CSARRTGNTEAFF
DNA: TGCAGTGCTAGGAGGACAGGGAACACTGAAGCTTTCTTT

D: TRBD2
size: NA
length: 15
V: TRBV28
J: TRBJ2-1
CDR3: CASSAPGLARPEQFF
DNA: TGTGCCAGCAGTGCCCCGGGACTAGCGAGACCCGAGCAGTTCTTC

D: TRBD1
size: few
length: 15
V: TRBV29-1
J: TRBJ2-5
CDR3: CSVDATGGFEETQYF
DNA: TGCAGCGTGGACGCAACAGGGGGCTTTGAAGAGACCCAGTACTTC

D: NA
size: many
length: 12
V: TRBV7-2
J: TRBJ2-1
CDR3: CASSRVGNEQFF
DNA: TGTGCCAGCAGCCGAGTAGGAAATGAGCAGTTCTTC

D: NA
size: NA
length: 14
V: TRBV11-2
J: TRBJ2-5
CDR3: CASSNTGGLETQYF
DNA: TGTGCCAGCAGCAACACCGGTGGGTTAGAGACCCAGTACTTC

D: TRBD1
size: NA
length: 15
V: TRBV28
J: TRBJ1-1
CDR3: CASSSRKQGFPEAFF
DNA: TGTGCCAGTAGTTCCCGTAAACAGGGGTTCCCTGAAGCTTTCTTT

D: TRBD2
size: NA
length: 16
V: TRBV20-1
J: TRBJ2-5
CDR3: CSADGLAGGPAETQYF
DNA: TGCAGTGCAGATGGACTAGCGGGGGGGCCGGCGGAGACCCAGTACTTC

D: TRBD1
size: NA
length: 16
V: TRBV28
J: TRBJ2-1
CDR3: CASSLGDRENGDEQFF
DNA: TGTGCCAGCAGCTTGGGGGACAGGGAAAACGGGGATGAGCAGTTCTTC

D: NA
size: NA
length: 15
V: TRBV7-3
J: TRBJ2-5
CDR3: CASSLIGGHQETQYF
DNA: TGTGCCAGCAGCTTAATTGGCGGACACCAAGAGACCCAGTACTTC

D: NA
size: NA
length: 13
V: TRBV7-9
J: TRBJ1-1
CDR3: CSSSLVDTAAAFF
DNA: TGTTCCAGCAGCTTAGTTGACACGGCTGCAGCTTTCTTT

D: NA
size: NA
length: 15
V: TRBV7-8
J: TRBJ2-1
CDR3: CASSLAGPSGWAQFF
DNA: TGTGCCAGCAGCTTGGCGGGCCCCTCGGGGTGGGCGCAGTTCTTC

D: TRBD2
size: few
length: 14
V: TRBV28
J: TRBJ2-7
CDR3: CASSILAGGYEQYF
DNA: TGTGCCAGCAGCATTCTAGCGGGAGGCTACGAGCAGTACTTC

D: NA
size: few
length: 11
V: TRBV29-1
J: TRBJ1-2
CDR3: CSVGGQVGYTF
DNA: TGCAGCGTTGGGGGGCAGGTTGGCTACACCTTC

D: NA
size: NA
length: 13
V: TRBV19
J: TRBJ2-2
CDR3: CASMGPPVRELFF
DNA: TGTGCCAGTATGGGCCCCCCAGTCAGGGAGCTGTTTTTT

D: NA
size: NA
length: 15
V: TRBV20-1
J: TRBJ2-5
CDR3: CSARAPDSGTETQYF
DNA: TGCAGTGCTAGAGCGCCGGACAGCGGAACGGAGACCCAGTACTTC

D: NA
size: NA
length: 14
V: TRBV5-6
J: TRBJ1-2
CDR3: CASSKRVNRDGYTF
DNA: TGTGCCAGCAGCAAAAGGGTTAATCGGGATGGCTACACCTTC

D: TRBD1
size: few
length: 16
V: TRBV7-9
J: TRBJ2-1
CDR3: CASSQGQGGMENEQFF
DNA: TGTGCCAGCAGCCAAGGACAGGGCGGCATGGAGAATGAGCAGTTCTTC

D: TRBD2
size: few
length: 17
V: TRBV7-9
J: TRBJ2-1
CDR3: CASSSLADSHFYNEQFF
DNA: TGTGCCAGCAGCTCGCTAGCGGACTCCCACTTCTACAATGAGCAGTTCTTC

D: NA
size: NA
length: 15
V: TRBV12-3/TRBV12-4
J: TRBJ2-3
CDR3: CASSITGSLTDTQYF
DNA: TGTGCCAGCAGTATAACAGGGAGCCTCACAGATACGCAGTATTTT

D: NA
size: few
length: 20
V: TRBV15
J: TRBJ2-1
CDR3: CATSRTTGALPTNRRNEQFF
DNA: TGTGCCACCAGCAGAACGACGGGGGCCCTACCTACTAACCGGCGCAATGAGCAGTTCTTC

D: NA
size: NA
length: 16
V: TRBV4-1
J: TRBJ2-1
CDR3: CASSLFGGVSYNEQFF
DNA: TGCGCCAGCAGCCTTTTCGGGGGTGTGTCTTACAATGAGCAGTTCTTC

D: NA
size: NA
length: 14
V: TRBV10-3
J: TRBJ1-2
CDR3: CAISGEGRDYGYTF
DNA: TGTGCCATCAGTGGTGAGGGGCGCGACTATGGCTACACCTTC

D: TRBD2
size: few
length: 12
V: TRBV29-1
J: TRBJ2-5
CDR3: CSVTSGSLAFFF
DNA: TGCAGCGTAACTAGCGGGAGCTTGGCGTTTTTCTTC

D: TRBD2
size: many
length: 16
V: TRBV11-2
J: TRBJ2-5
CDR3: CASSPRLAGGKETQYF
DNA: TGTGCCAGCAGCCCGCGACTAGCGGGGGGGAAGGAGACCCAGTACTTC

D: TRBD1
size: NA
length: 15
V: TRBV7-2
J: TRBJ1-5
CDR3: CASSRTGNSNQPQHF
DNA: TGTGCCAGCAGCCGGACAGGGAACAGCAATCAGCCCCAGCATTTT

D: NA
size: few
length: 15
V: TRBV20-1
J: TRBJ2-7
CDR3: CSARGPSSGSYEQYF
DNA: TGCAGTGCTAGAGGTCCTAGCTCTGGGTCCTACGAGCAGTACTTC

D: NA
size: few
length: 12
V: TRBV10-3
J: TRBJ1-2
CDR3: CAISDSSGGYTF
DNA: TGTGCCATCAGTGATTCCAGCGGGGGCTACACCTTC

D: TRBD1
size: few
length: 18
V: TRBV5-5
J: TRBJ2-5
CDR3: CASSPRTGIPTDQETQYF
DNA: TGTGCCAGCAGCCCACGGACAGGGATACCAACCGACCAAGAGACCCAGTACTTC

D: TRBD2
size: NA
length: 14
V: TRBV11-2
J: TRBJ2-3
CDR3: CASSYGGNTDTQYF
DNA: TGTGCCAGCAGCTACGGGGGGAACACAGATACGCAGTATTTT

D: NA
size: NA
length: 14
V: TRBV11-2
J: TRBJ2-5
CDR3: CASSFAQETGTQYF
DNA: TGTGCCAGCAGCTTCGCCCAGGAGACTGGGACCCAGTACTTC

D: NA
size: few
length: 15
V: TRBV7-2
J: TRBJ2-1
CDR3: CASSSDAERWNEQFF
DNA: TGTGCCAGCAGCTCGGACGCCGAGCGGTGGAATGAGCAGTTCTTC

D: TRBD1
size: few
length: 16
V: TRBV2
J: TRBJ2-1
CDR3: CASSPIRDRGHKEQFF
DNA: TGTGCCAGCAGTCCAATCCGGGACAGGGGCCACAAGGAGCAGTTCTTC

D: NA
size: NA
length: 15
V: TRBV4-3
J: TRBJ2-2
CDR3: CASSQDRVGSGELFF
DNA: TGCGCCAGCAGCCAAGATAGAGTTGGGAGTGGGGAGCTGTTTTTT